One and the same sample provided the 17 T cell receptor beta chains below, sequenced in a study of T-cell memory formation after mild COVID-19. TCRdb processed the 5' RACE reads anew with MiXCR; each CDR3 protein has one entry. The data hold roughly 350,000 distinct CDR3 sequences, with roughly 13% observed a single time. The sequencing input was PBMCs or a T cell subset sorted from them (not recorded which). These receptors all come from a man aged 18 to 30 who had mild COVID-19 (a few samples of this study predate the infection). Cell type and time point are not known.

This clonotype was seen a few times. This chain joins TRBV20-1 and TRBJ1-2; TRBD1 is a possible D gene (5 bases). The CDR3 covers 12 residues. CDR1 DFQATT and CDR2 SNEGSKA come from the germline V gene (reference sequence). Between the trimmed V and J ends, which lost 5 bases and 1 base, there was a span of 8 bases. The CDR3 coding sequence is TGCAGTGCTGCCGACAGTAACTATGGCTACACCTTC. Its protein is CSAADSNYGYTF.

At least ten counts were recorded for this clonotype. The chain carries TRBV7-2 and TRBJ2-7; weak D call: TRBD1 (7 bases). CDR3 length: 14 amino acids. Germline V gene sequence: CDR1 SGHTA, CDR2 FQGNSA. Trimming left V 5 bases short and J 3 bases short, with 14 bases between. This CDR3 is CASSRRDSHYEQYF. CDR3 bases: TGTGCCAGCAGCCGGAGGGACAGCCACTACGAGCAGTACTTC.

This clonotype was detected a few times. The rearrangement links TRBV6-6 to TRBJ1-5, with D perhaps matching TRBD1 (6 bases). V lost 2 bases, J lost 6 bases, and 11 bases lay in between. In germline, CDR1 is MNHNY, CDR2 SVGAGI (reference sequence). The CDR3 has 14 amino acids. The CDR3 protein is CASSYPDSRQPQHF. Here the CDR3 DNA reads TGTGCCAGCAGTTACCCGGACAGTCGTCAGCCCCAGCATTTT.

The chain uses TRBV4-3 and TRBJ2-1, with D tentatively TRBD1 (5 bases). V shed 1 base and J shed 0 bases, with 10 bases lying between them. Germline V lookup: CDR1 LGHNA, CDR2 YSLEER. The CDR3 is made up of 16 amino acids. The CDR3 DNA sequence: TGCGCCAGCAGCCAAGCCACAGGTTACTCCTACAATGAGCAGTTCTTC. Encoded protein: CASSQATGYSYNEQFF.

This clonotype has at least ten counts. This chain joins TRBV5-1 and TRBJ2-7; 9 bases map to TRBD1. Germline trimming cut 4 bases from V and 6 bases from J; bases unmatched to any gene: 11. The germline CDR1 and CDR2 sequences are SGHRS and YFSETQ. This CDR3 contains 15 residues. This CDR3 reads CASSHGGTGTSEQYF. DNA of the CDR3: TGCGCCAGCAGCCACGGCGGGACAGGGACCTCCGAGCAGTACTTC.

The chain employs TRBV27 and TRBJ2-3; D may be TRBD2 (6 bases). Per the germline V gene, CDR1 is MNHEY and CDR2 is SMNVEV (reference sequence). The V end lost 4 bases, the J end lost 2 bases, and 10 bases lay between the germline ends. This CDR3 spans 14 amino acids. In nucleotides, the CDR3 is TGTGCCAGCAGTTGGAGGGGTAACACAGATACGCAGTATTTT. It encodes CASSWRGNTDTQYF.

This rearrangement joins TRBV4-3 to TRBJ1-1; D call uncertain. V lost 0 bases and J lost 2, with 13 bases in between. Germline CDR1 LGHNA, CDR2 YSLEER. This CDR3 is 16 amino acids long. Here the CDR3 DNA reads TGCGCCAGCAGCCAAGATTATTCGAGCATCAACACTGAAGCTTTCTTT. Translating gives CASSQDYSSINTEAFF.

The rearrangement uses TRBV12-3 or TRBV12-4 and TRBJ2-3, with a possible D match to TRBD2 (5 bases). CDR3 size: 15 residues. Trimming took 5 bases from V and 2 from J, leaving 14 bases between them. This chain's CDR3 is CASSLPAGYTDTQYF. The CDR3 DNA sequence: TGTGCCAGCAGTCTCCCGGCGGGCTACACAGATACGCAGTATTTT.

This clonotype showed up just a few times. The rearrangement joins TRBV24-1 to TRBJ1-2, with unresolved D. V was cut by 6 bases and J by 4 bases, with 11 bases left in between. Germline V gene lookup returns CDR1 KGHDR and CDR2 SFDVKD. This CDR3 spans 13 amino acids. CDR3 in DNA: TGTGCCACCAGTTCCCGCGGTGCCTATGGCTACACCTTC. Encoded protein: CATSSRGAYGYTF.

V gene TRBV6-2 or TRBV6-3 combines with J gene TRBJ1-5; TRBD1 matches 8 bases. Germline V lookup: CDR1 MNHEY, CDR2 SVGEGT. The CDR3 is 16 residues long. Trimming cost V 5 bases and J 2 bases; bases outside gene matches: 8. CDR3 in amino acids: CASSPLYRGGNQPQHF. The DNA for the CDR3 is TGTGCCAGCAGTCCACTCTACAGGGGGGGCAATCAGCCCCAGCATTTT.

The V call is TRBV12-3 or TRBV12-4, the J call TRBJ2-3; no clear D gene. The CDR3 is 16 residues long. Trimming left V 6 bases short and J 2 bases short, with 18 bases between. In nucleotides, the CDR3 is TGTGCCAGCAGCGGGCCCGGAAGGGTACTCACAGATACGCAGTATTTT. This sequence encodes CASSGPGRVLTDTQYF.

This clonotype has just a few counts. The chain uses TRBV7-2 and TRBJ2-5, with D hard to call. Trimming cost V 6 bases and J 4 bases, with 12 bases left between them. The CDR3 has 13 residues. Germline V gives CDR1 SGHTA, CDR2 FQGNSA. The CDR3 here is CASRDAPRETQYF. The CDR3 nucleotides are TGTGCCAGCAGGGACGCCCCCCGAGAGACCCAGTACTTC.

V and J are TRBV5-1 and TRBJ1-6; D unclear. The germline V and J ends were trimmed by 0 bases and 6 bases, with 7 bases remaining between them. CDR1 and CDR2 (germline): SGHRS, YFSETQ. The CDR3 is 14 residues long. For the CDR3, the DNA is TGCGCCAGCAGCTTGGGGCAACTTAATTCACCCCTCCACTTT. It is translated as CASSLGQLNSPLHF.

The table lists this clonotype with many counts. The rearrangement joins TRBV5-1 to TRBJ2-2; D is uncertain. V dropped 0 bases and J dropped 7 bases, with 4 bases sitting between them. From germline, CDR1 is SGHRS and CDR2 YFSETQ. The CDR3 length is 12 residues. The CDR3 loop is CASSLAVGELFF. CDR3 in DNA: TGCGCCAGCAGCTTGGCCGTCGGGGAGCTGTTTTTT.

Here the CDR3 reads CASSLYPGHSNQPQHF. CDR3 nucleotides: TGCGCCAGCAGCTTGTACCCCGGACATAGCAATCAGCCCCAGCATTTT. This chain links TRBV5-1 with TRBJ1-5; a possible D gene is TRBD1 (5 bases). This CDR3 contains 16 residues. CDR1 SGHRS and CDR2 YFSETQ come from the germline V gene. V gave up 1 base and J gave up 0 bases, with 11 bases separating them.

The J gene is TRBJ1-1, the V gene TRBV6-5, with 8 bases that match TRBD1. The CDR3 has 15 residues. Unmatched junction bases numbered 10, after V lost 2 bases and J lost 8 bases. Germline CDR1 and CDR2: MNHEY and SVGAGI. CDR3 region: CASSYPDRVEVEAFF. CDR3 coding DNA: TGTGCCAGCAGTTACCCGGACAGGGTGGAAGTCGAAGCTTTCTTT.

This clonotype was detected a few times. The chain has TRBV2 and TRBJ2-7, with TRBD1 as a possible D gene (6 bases). The CDR3 covers 17 residues. Germline loops: CDR1 SNHLY, CDR2 FYNNEI. V was pared by 3 bases and J by 0 bases, with 18 bases between. The DNA of the CDR3 is TGTGCCAGCAGTGACGAGTCGGGACAACCCTTCTCCTACGAGCAGTACTTC. Translated: CASSDESGQPFSYEQYF.